This T cell receptor (beta chain) was documented in a study of metastatic and nonmetastatic thyroid tumors. About the research overall: Malignant thyroid and benign thyroid patients provided blood and tumor or nodule tissue whose repertoires were compared. Whole-study findings and limits: Across blood and tumor, TCR beta diversity in malignant thyroid tumors was reportedly significantly higher than in benign nodules.

TCRdb reassembled clones from the PCR reads with MiXCR. The table shows about 23,000 clones, with about 26% occurring only once. This clone has only one observation. Its antigen remains unknown. At one of its ends the junction is not consistent with the germline gene, which may arise from a read error. The CDR3 length is 10 residues. Germline values: CDR1 DFQATT, CDR2 SNEGSKA (reference sequence). All patients reached thyroid surgery having received no treatment beforehand. The source material was blood. The chain joins TRBV20-1 to TRBJ2-5; D is unclear. The sequence was obtained from a male donor with papillary thyroid cancer or a benign thyroid nodule (not recorded which). Some clones in this sample may be carry-over from other donors' samples. The DNA for the CDR3 is TGCAGTGCTTGGACCGAGACCCAGTACTTT. Its translation is CSAWTETQYF.